These 11 T cell receptor beta chains share one sample of origin, sequenced in a study of shared clonotypes between healthy human individuals. CD8 cells regarded as naive lacked CD45RO, were positively chosen for CCR7, and omitted terminally differentiated effector memory CD45RA+ cells. The assay was immunoSEQ multiplex PCR, and TCRdb's table has in-frame clones only and misses some. The sample includes roughly 2,000,000 clones, about 95% of them seen just once. Sample: naive CD8+ T cells sorted from blood. These receptors originate from a young man in good health.

This sequence joins TRBV15 and TRBJ2-2; the D call may be TRBD1 or TRBD2 (5 bases each). This CDR3 spans 14 amino acids. The germline V and J ends were trimmed by 8 bases and 4 bases, with 14 bases remaining between them. The germline gives CDR1 LNHNV, CDR2 YYDKDF (reference sequence). The CDR3 sequence is CATGFGAATGELFF. CDR3 nucleotide sequence: TGTGCCACCGGGTTCGGGGCGGCCACCGGGGAGCTGTTTTTT. The full variable domain, its missing parts supplied by reference TRBV15 and TRBJ2-2, is DAMVIQNPRYQVTQFGKPVTLSCSQTLNHNVMYWYQQKSSQAPKLLFHYYDKDFNNEADTPDNFQSRRPNTSFCFLDIRSPGLGDTAMYLCATGFGAATGELFFGEGSRLTVL.

As to this clone: Different DNA sequences within this sample yield the same CDR3. The V gene is TRBV5-4, the J gene TRBJ2-7, with D maybe TRBD1 (5 bases). CDR3 length: 15 amino acids. The germline CDR1 and CDR2 sequences are SGHNT and YYREEE (reference sequence). Trimming removed 0 bases from V and 2 bases from J, with 12 bases in between. CDR3 protein: CASSLGQGLTYEQYF. In DNA, the CDR3 is TGTGCCAGCAGCTTGGGTCAGGGATTGACCTACGAGCAGTACTTC.

This clone was seen just once. The chain links TRBV6-1 to TRBJ1-6, with a possible D match to TRBD1 (5 bases). V was trimmed by 1 base and J by 6 bases, leaving 10 bases between them. This CDR3 is built from 15 residues. In germline, CDR1 is MNHNS, CDR2 SASEGT. CDR3 residues: CASSEGRGINSPLHF. CDR3 nucleotides: TGTGCCAGCAGTGAAGGTAGGGGTATTAATTCACCCCTCCACTTT.

This chain links TRBV27 with TRBJ2-7; 8 positions agree with TRBD1. This CDR3 spans 15 amino acids. V trimming: 3 bases; J trimming: 5 bases; junction bases outside the gene matches: 9. CDR1 is MNHEY, CDR2 SMNVEV, per germline (reference sequence). The chain's CDR3 is CASSFRGQGLDEQYF. CDR3 in DNA: TGTGCCAGCAGTTTCAGGGGGCAGGGGCTGGACGAGCAGTACTTC.

V gene TRBV27 combines with J gene TRBJ1-5; D uncertain. There are 15 residues in the CDR3. CDR1 and CDR2 (germline): MNHEY, SMNVEV (reference sequence). V lost 0 bases to trimming and J lost 5 bases, with 11 bases between them. The CDR3 DNA reads TGTGCCAGCAGTTTATCTTCCGGATCCGATCAGCCCCAGCATTTT. Its translation is CASSLSSGSDQPQHF.

The chain uses TRBV29-1 and TRBJ2-1; 9 positions agree with TRBD1. Germline-derived CDR1 and CDR2 are SQVTM and ANQGSEA. The CDR3 covers 12 residues. The CDR3 loop reads CRGDRAYNEQFF. DNA for the CDR3: TGCAGAGGGGACAGGGCCTACAATGAGCAGTTCTTC.

The chain uses TRBV5-6 and TRBJ1-2, with TRBD1 identical over 10 bases. Germline CDR1 is SGHDT and CDR2 is YYEEEE. This CDR3 spans 14 amino acids. The junction had 5 bases not matched to a gene; V was cut back by 4 bases and J by 5 bases. The CDR3, as DNA: TGTGCCAGCAGCCAGGGGACAGGGGTGTATGGCTACACCTTC. As protein: CASSQGTGVYGYTF.

The genes are TRBV6-6 and TRBJ1-5; no reliable D call. The CDR3 contains 13 residues. In germline, CDR1 is MNHNY, CDR2 SVGAGI (reference sequence). The V end was cut by 7 bases, the J end by 9 bases, with 16 bases between. The CDR3 sequence: CASTQTFATPQHF. The CDR3 DNA is TGTGCCAGCACCCAGACATTCGCAACGCCCCAGCATTTT.

The genes are TRBV6-5 and TRBJ2-5; 11 positions match TRBD2. The CDR3 extends over 16 amino acids. Per germline, CDR1 MNHEY and CDR2 SVGAGI. V was pared by 2 bases and J by 3 bases, with 5 bases of the junction left unmatched. The CDR3 spells CASSYGALAGEETQYF. The CDR3 DNA follows: TGTGCCAGCAGTTACGGGGCACTAGCGGGGGAAGAGACCCAGTACTTC.

The genes are TRBV4-1 and TRBJ2-3, with 16 bases that match TRBD2. CDR1 is MGHRA and CDR2 is YSYEKL in the germline V gene. The length of the CDR3 is 17 residues. V lost 3 bases to trimming and J lost 6 bases; unmatched junction nucleotides: 6. This chain's CDR3 is CASSQISGLAGGDTQYF. Here the CDR3 DNA reads TGCGCCAGCAGCCAGATCTCGGGACTAGCGGGGGGGGATACGCAGTATTTT.

The V call is TRBV11-2, the J call TRBJ2-7; TRBD1 might be the D (5 bases). Trimming took 5 bases from V and 5 from J, leaving 10 bases between them. This CDR3 contains 12 residues. Germline-derived CDR1 and CDR2 are SGHAT and FQNNGV. The CDR3 protein is CASSGAFDEQYF. The CDR3 coding sequence is TGTGCCAGCAGCGGGGCTTTCGACGAGCAGTACTTC.